Listed below are T cell receptor beta chains from one sample, sequenced in a study of cytomegalovirus exposure and HLA in healthy donors. The table came from immunoSEQ multiplex PCR; TCRdb's copy has only in-frame clones and leaves some out. The repertoire holds approximately 200,000 clones, with 75% to 85% as singletons. Material for sequencing was PBMCs. These receptors originate from a woman in her forties or fifties in good health and CMV-seropositive. The CDR3 runs from the conserved cysteine through the conserved F or W. The order of the fields is V gene, D gene, CDR3 length, J gene, CDR3 protein, CDR3 DNA. D genes are given only for firm matches.

V gene: TRBV5-5; D gene: NA; CDR3 length: 13; J gene: TRBJ2-3; CDR3 protein: CASSLGHTDTQYF; CDR3 DNA: TGTGCCAGCAGCTTGGGGCACACAGATACGCAGTATTTT
V gene: TRBV2; D gene: TRBD1; CDR3 length: 18; J gene: TRBJ1-5; CDR3 protein: CASSGVLRGRGQDQPQHF; CDR3 DNA: TGTGCCAGCAGTGGGGTTCTCAGGGGTAGGGGGCAGGATCAGCCCCAGCATTTT
V gene: TRBV5-4; D gene: NA; CDR3 length: 13; J gene: TRBJ2-7; CDR3 protein: CASSPRAGYEQYF; CDR3 DNA: TGTGCCAGCAGCCCTCGCGCGGGCTACGAGCAGTACTTC
V gene: TRBV29-1; D gene: TRBD1; CDR3 length: 17; J gene: TRBJ1-1; CDR3 protein: CSVEGTRDRSKNTEAFF; CDR3 DNA: TGCAGCGTTGAAGGGACACGGGACAGGTCAAAAAACACTGAAGCTTTCTTT
V gene: TRBV19; D gene: TRBD1; CDR3 length: 15; J gene: TRBJ1-1; CDR3 protein: CASSIGQGAWTEAFF; CDR3 DNA: TGTGCCAGTAGTATAGGTCAGGGGGCGTGGACTGAAGCTTTCTTT
V gene: TRBV29-1; D gene: NA; CDR3 length: 13; J gene: TRBJ1-4; CDR3 protein: CSARGGSPEGLFF; CDR3 DNA: TGCAGCGCCCGTGGTGGCTCACCCGAGGGACTGTTTTTT
V gene: TRBV5-6; D gene: NA; CDR3 length: 13; J gene: TRBJ2-7; CDR3 protein: CASSLRRAYEQYF; CDR3 DNA: TGTGCCAGCAGCCTGCGCCGAGCCTACGAGCAGTACTTC
V gene: TRBV27; D gene: NA; CDR3 length: 13; J gene: TRBJ2-7; CDR3 protein: CASSFRRGERQYF; CDR3 DNA: TGTGCCAGCAGTTTCCGCAGGGGAGAACGGCAGTACTTC
V gene: TRBV6-5; D gene: NA; CDR3 length: 14; J gene: TRBJ1-5; CDR3 protein: CASSFIQGDQPQHF; CDR3 DNA: TGTGCCAGCAGTTTCATTCAGGGTGACCAGCCCCAGCATTTT
V gene: TRBV5-1; D gene: NA; CDR3 length: 14; J gene: TRBJ2-7; CDR3 protein: CASSFSGDNYEQYF; CDR3 DNA: TGCGCCAGCAGCTTTAGCGGAGATAACTACGAGCAGTACTTC
V gene: TRBV9; D gene: TRBD1; CDR3 length: 14; J gene: TRBJ1-2; CDR3 protein: CASSVTGGGNGYTF; CDR3 DNA: TGTGCCAGCAGCGTAACAGGGGGCGGGAATGGCTACACCTTC
V gene: TRBV6-5; D gene: TRBD1; CDR3 length: 15; J gene: TRBJ1-3; CDR3 protein: CASSYGQGGGNTIYF; CDR3 DNA: TGTGCCAGCAGTTACGGGCAGGGGGGTGGGAACACCATATATTTT
V gene: TRBV19; D gene: TRBD2; CDR3 length: 13; J gene: TRBJ2-3; CDR3 protein: CASRASGGDTQYF; CDR3 DNA: TGTGCCAGTAGGGCTAGCGGGGGTGATACGCAGTATTTT
V gene: TRBV6-5; D gene: NA; CDR3 length: 15; J gene: TRBJ2-5; CDR3 protein: CASSYIPNSQETQYF; CDR3 DNA: TGTGCCAGCAGTTATATCCCGAACAGCCAAGAGACCCAGTACTTC
V gene: TRBV4-2; D gene: NA; CDR3 length: 14; J gene: TRBJ1-1; CDR3 protein: CASSRAGPGTEAFF; CDR3 DNA: TGTGCCAGCAGCCGAGCAGGGCCGGGCACTGAAGCTTTCTTT
V gene: TRBV7-8; D gene: TRBD1; CDR3 length: 16; J gene: TRBJ2-2; CDR3 protein: CASSLGTGSVGGELFF; CDR3 DNA: TGTGCCAGCAGCCTTGGGACAGGGTCCGTGGGCGGGGAGCTGTTTTTT